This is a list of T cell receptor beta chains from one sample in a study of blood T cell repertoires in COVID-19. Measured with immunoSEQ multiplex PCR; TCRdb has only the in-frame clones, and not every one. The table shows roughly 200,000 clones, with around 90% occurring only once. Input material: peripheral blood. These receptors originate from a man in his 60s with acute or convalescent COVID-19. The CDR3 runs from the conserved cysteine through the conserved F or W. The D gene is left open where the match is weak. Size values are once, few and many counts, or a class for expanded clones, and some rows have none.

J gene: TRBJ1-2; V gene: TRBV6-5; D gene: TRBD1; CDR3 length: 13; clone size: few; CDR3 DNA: TGTGCCAGCAGTCGACAGGGTACCGGCGGCTACACCTTC; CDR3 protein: CASSRQGTGGYTF
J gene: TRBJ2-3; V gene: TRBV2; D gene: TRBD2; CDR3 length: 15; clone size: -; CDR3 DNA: TGTGCCAGCAGTGCCTCGGGGGGTCGCACAGATACGCAGTATTTT; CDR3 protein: CASSASGGRTDTQYF
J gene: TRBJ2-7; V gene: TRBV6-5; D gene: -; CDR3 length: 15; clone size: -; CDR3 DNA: TGTGCCAGCAGTCTTGACAGTCTCAGCTCCTACGAGCAGTACTTC; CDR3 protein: CASSLDSLSSYEQYF
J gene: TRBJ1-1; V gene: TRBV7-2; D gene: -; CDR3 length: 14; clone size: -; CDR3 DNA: TGTGCCAGCAGCCTTGGCAGGGCGAACACTGAAGCTTTCTTT; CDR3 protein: CASSLGRANTEAFF
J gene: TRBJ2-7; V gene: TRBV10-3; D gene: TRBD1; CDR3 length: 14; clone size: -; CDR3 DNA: TGTGCCATCAGTGAGTCGACAGGGGTCTACGAGCAGTACTTC; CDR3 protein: CAISESTGVYEQYF
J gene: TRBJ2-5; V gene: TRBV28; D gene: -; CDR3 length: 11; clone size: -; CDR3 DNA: TGTGCCAGCAGTTTAGCGGAGACCCAGTACTTC; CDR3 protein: CASSLAETQYF
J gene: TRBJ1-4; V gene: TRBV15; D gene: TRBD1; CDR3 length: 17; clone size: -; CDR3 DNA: TGTGCCACCAGCTCCTATCAAGGGACAGCTTTACTTGAAAAACTGTTTTTT; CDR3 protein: CATSSYQGTALLEKLFF
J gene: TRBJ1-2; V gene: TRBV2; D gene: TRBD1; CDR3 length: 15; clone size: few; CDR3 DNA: TGTGCCAGCAGTGAAACGCGGACAGGGCCGGATGGCTACACCTTC; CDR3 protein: CASSETRTGPDGYTF
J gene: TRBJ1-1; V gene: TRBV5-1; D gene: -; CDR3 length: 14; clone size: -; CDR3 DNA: TGCGCCAGCAGTTTGACAGATTCCTACACTGAAGCTTTCTTT; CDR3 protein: CASSLTDSYTEAFF
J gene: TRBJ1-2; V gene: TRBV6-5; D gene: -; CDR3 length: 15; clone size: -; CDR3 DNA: TGTGCCAGCAGTTACTCGACCCCTCGGCTAGGTGGCTACACCTTC; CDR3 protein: CASSYSTPRLGGYTF
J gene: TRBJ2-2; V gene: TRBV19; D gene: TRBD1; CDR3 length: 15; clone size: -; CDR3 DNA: TGTGCCAGTAGTAGAGCTGGGACAGCCACCGGGGAGCTGTTTTTT; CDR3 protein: CASSRAGTATGELFF
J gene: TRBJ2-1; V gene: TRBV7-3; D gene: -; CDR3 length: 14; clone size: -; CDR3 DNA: TGTGCCAGCAGCGCAGACAGGTCCCAGGGGGGGCAGTTCTTC; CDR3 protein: CASSADRSQGGQFF
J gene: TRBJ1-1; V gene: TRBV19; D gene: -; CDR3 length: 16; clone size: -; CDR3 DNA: TGTGCCAGTAGTGCGACCGACAGGAGCCTGAACACTGAAGCTTTCTTT; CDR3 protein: CASSATDRSLNTEAFF
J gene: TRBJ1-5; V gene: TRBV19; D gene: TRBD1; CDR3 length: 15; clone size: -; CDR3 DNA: TGTGCCAGTAGGACAGGGGCACTTAGCAATCAGCCCCAGCATTTT; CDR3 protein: CASRTGALSNQPQHF
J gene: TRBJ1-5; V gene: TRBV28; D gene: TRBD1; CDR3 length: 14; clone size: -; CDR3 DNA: TGTGCCAGCAGTCAGACAGGGGGCGGACAGCCCCAGCATTTT; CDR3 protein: CASSQTGGGQPQHF
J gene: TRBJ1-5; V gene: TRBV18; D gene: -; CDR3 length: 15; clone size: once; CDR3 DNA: TGTGCCAGCTCACCAGGGGAGGGAGGGTATCAGCCCCAGCATTTT; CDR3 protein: CASSPGEGGYQPQHF
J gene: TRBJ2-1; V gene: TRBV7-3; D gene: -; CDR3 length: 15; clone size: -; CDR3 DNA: TGTGCCAGCAGCCTAGCTGGAGGCGCCCTCAATGAGCAGTTCTTC; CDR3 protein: CASSLAGGALNEQFF
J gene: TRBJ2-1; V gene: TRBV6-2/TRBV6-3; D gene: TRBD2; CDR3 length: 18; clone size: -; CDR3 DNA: TGTGCCAGCAGTTACTACCCATGGACTAGCGGGGGGGACAATGAGCAGTTCTTC; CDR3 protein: CASSYYPWTSGGDNEQFF
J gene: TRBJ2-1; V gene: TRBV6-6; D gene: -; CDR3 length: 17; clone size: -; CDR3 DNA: TGTGCCAGCAGTCCCGGTGGGGGCCAGTTGTCCTACAATGAGCAGTTCTTC; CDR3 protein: CASSPGGGQLSYNEQFF
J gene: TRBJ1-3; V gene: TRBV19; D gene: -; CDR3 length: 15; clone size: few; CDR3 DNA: TGTGCCAGTAGTAGGGAGGACATCTCTGGAAACACCATATATTTT; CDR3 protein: CASSREDISGNTIYF
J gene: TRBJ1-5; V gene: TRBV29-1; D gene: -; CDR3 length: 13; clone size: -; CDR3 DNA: TGCAGCGTTGCTAAGGGGCCAGATCAGCCCCAGCATTTT; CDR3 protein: CSVAKGPDQPQHF
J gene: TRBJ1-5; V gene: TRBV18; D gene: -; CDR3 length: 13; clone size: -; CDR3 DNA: TGTGCCAGCTCACCAGCAGGCAATCAGCCCCAGCATTTT; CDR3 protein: CASSPAGNQPQHF
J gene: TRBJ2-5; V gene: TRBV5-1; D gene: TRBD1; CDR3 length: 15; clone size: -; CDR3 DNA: TGCGCCAGCAGCTCAAGACAGGGGGTAAGGGAGACCCAGTACTTC; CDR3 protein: CASSSRQGVRETQYF
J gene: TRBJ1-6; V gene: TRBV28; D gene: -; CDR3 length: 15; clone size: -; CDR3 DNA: TGTGCCAGCAGTTTATTTCAGGCCGGTGGTTCACCCCTCCACTTT; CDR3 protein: CASSLFQAGGSPLHF
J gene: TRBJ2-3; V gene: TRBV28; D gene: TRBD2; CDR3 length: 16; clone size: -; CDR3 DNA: TGTGCCAGCAGTCCCCCTCTAGCGGGGGGGCCAGATACGCAGTATTTT; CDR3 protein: CASSPPLAGGPDTQYF
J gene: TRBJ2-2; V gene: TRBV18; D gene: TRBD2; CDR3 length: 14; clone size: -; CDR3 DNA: TGTGCCAGCACGCCGGGACTAAACACCGGGGAGCTGTTTTTT; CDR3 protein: CASTPGLNTGELFF